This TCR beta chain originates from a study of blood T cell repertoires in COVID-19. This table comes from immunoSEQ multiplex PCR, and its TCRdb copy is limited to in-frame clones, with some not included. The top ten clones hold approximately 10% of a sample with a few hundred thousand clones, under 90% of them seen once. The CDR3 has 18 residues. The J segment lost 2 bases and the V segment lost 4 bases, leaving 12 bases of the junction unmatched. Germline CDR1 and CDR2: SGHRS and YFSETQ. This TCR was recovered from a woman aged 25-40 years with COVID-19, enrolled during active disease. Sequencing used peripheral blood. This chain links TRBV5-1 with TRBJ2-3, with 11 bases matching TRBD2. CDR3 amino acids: CASSDSGGAVWATDTQYF. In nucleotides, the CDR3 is TGCGCCAGCAGCGATAGCGGGGGGGCTGTTTGGGCCACAGATACGCAGTATTTT.